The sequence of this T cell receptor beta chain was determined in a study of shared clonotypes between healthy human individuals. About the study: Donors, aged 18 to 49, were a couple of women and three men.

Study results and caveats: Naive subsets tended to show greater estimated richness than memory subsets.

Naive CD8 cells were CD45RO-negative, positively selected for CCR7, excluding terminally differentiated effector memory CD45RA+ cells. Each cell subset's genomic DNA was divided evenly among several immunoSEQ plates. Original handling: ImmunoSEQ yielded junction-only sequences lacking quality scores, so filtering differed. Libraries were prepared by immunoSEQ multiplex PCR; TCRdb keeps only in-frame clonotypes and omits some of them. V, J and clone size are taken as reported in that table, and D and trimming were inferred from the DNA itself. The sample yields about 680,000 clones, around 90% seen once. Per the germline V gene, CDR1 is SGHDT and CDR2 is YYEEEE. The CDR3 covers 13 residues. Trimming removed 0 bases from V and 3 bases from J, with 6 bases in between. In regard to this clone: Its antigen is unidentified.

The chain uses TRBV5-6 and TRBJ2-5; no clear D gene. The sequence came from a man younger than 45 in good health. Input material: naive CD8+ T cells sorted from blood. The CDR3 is CASSLVGKETQYF. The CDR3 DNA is TGTGCCAGCAGCTTGGTGGGAAAAGAGACCCAGTACTTC.